This T cell receptor (beta chain) emerged from a study of metastatic and nonmetastatic thyroid tumors (dated by TCRdb to the early 2020s). In terms of the full investigation: The researchers compared repertoires between peripheral blood samples and tumor or nodule tissue samples from patients with malignant or benign thyroid disease.

Receptor amplification or capture employed PCR. The data were produced on an Illumina HiSeq 4000. High-throughput sequencing was used to profile the TCR beta-chain CDR3 region of each patient. As for the authors' bioinformatics: Drawing on CDR3 differences between clinicopathological groups, the researchers built a classifier meant to tell apart patients with distant-metastatic papillary thyroid cancer. Repertoire diversity was assessed with the Shannon index, and tumor-blood repertoire similarity with the Morisita-Horn index. The public reads were reanalyzed by TCRdb: fastp trimming at Q25, MiXCR alignment, in-frame beta chains only. TCRdb, not the original authors, processed these V and J calls. The sample profile shows tens of thousands of clones; under 15% of them were found once. The top ten clones comprise approximately 15% of the sample. Before undergoing thyroid surgery, none of the patients had been given any kind of treatment. Using T-cell receptor beta sequencing, the study looked back at clinical samples from patients collected from about 2011 to 2018.

This clone has at least ten counts. Its recognized antigen is unknown. Because the CDR3 is missing its conserved closing phenylalanine or tryptophan, this is likely a read error. The research as a whole found: In both blood and tumor samples, TCR beta diversity was reported to be significantly higher in malignant tumors than in benign nodules.

Sequenced sample: blood. This clonotype was sampled from a female donor with papillary thyroid cancer or a benign thyroid nodule (not recorded which). Some clones in this sample may be carry-over from other donors' samples.

The CDR3 protein is CASSQEYGLAGVSSYNEQFL. The DNA sequence reads TGTGCCAGCAGCCAAGAATACGGGCTAGCGGGAGTTAGCTCCTACAATGAGCAGTTCCTC. The chain is made from TRBV4-2 and TRBJ2-1; 10 middle bases align to TRBD2. CDR1 and CDR2 are drawn from the germline V gene: LGHNA, YNFKEQ. V trim: 0 bases; J trim: 0 bases; unmatched bases: 11. Ends included, the CDR3 has 20 residues. Only the CDR3 portion is preserved as DNA: 60 bases, with reading frame beginning at the first base.